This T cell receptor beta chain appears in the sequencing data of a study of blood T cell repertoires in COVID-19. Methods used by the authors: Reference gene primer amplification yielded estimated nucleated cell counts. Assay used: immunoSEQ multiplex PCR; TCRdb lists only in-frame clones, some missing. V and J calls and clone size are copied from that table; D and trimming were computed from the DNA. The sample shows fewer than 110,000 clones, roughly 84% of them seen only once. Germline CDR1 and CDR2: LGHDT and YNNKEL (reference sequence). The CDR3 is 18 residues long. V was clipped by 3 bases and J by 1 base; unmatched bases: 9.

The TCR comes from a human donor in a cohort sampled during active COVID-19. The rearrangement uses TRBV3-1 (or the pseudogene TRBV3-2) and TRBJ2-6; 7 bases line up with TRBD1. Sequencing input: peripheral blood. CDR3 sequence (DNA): TGTGCCAGCAGCCACCCCGACAGGGTAGAATCTGGGGCCAACGTCCTGACTTTC. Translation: CASSHPDRVESGANVLTF.